This section outlines one T cell receptor beta chain sequence together with its context. The table lists this clone with a count of one. Its target antigen remains unknown. No base quality information exists; no much larger clone differs at one position. The sample belongs to a study of shared clonotypes between healthy human individuals (dated by TCRdb to the early 2020s). About the study as a whole: Three men and a couple of women, aged 18 to 49 years, made up the cohort. For each donor, CD4 naive and CD4 memory were each run on three plates, CD8 naive on two plates, and CD8 memory on one plate. The study deeply sequenced blood TCR repertoires of roughly five healthy adults to estimate repertoire size and the extent of clonotype sharing between individuals. To increase sequencing depth and limit assay-specific biases, TCR repertoire library preparation and sequencing were carried out by different laboratories using diverse techniques. Leukapheresis yielded between about 0.85 and 10 billion PBMCs per donor.

The donors were healthy, HIV-negative adults who had no recently reported acute infections or vaccinations. Only Caucasian adults living in Nashville, Tennessee, USA were represented among the donors. Magnetic negative selection was used to enrich CD4+ T cells, after which naive cells were positively selected on CD45RA and the negative fraction became the memory subset. Blood was obtained by leukapheresis, after which PBMCs were separated by Ficoll-Histopaque density gradient centrifugation and cryopreserved in liquid nitrogen vapor phase. Purity and quantity of every magnetically sorted T cell population were checked by analytical flow cytometry. From each sorted fraction, genomic DNA was isolated and quantified by UV absorbance on a Nanodrop 2000c. General findings and caveats noted by the study authors: Because the study included a small number of donors, the genetic and exposure-history diversity represented was limited. Sampling was restricted to blood, and TCR repertoires in tissues likely differ from the TCR repertoires found in blood. Compared with non-shared clonotypes, clonotypes shared by all four sorted-subset donors had higher generation probabilities. Rarefaction of sorted-subset datasets indicated incomplete sequencing despite the large sequencing depth. Pairwise subsampling indicated that sequencing depth was expected to affect the degree of clonotype sharing among donors. Larger estimated clonotype richness was generally found for naive subsets than for memory subsets. Across several donors, 4.5% to 6.5% of naive CD4, over 3% of naive CD8, 2% to 2.5% of memory CD4, and approximately 0.4% of memory CD8 clonotypes were shared.

The CDR3 runs 15 residues from the cysteine to the phenylalanine. The kept DNA is CDR3 alone, 45 bases in frame from the first base. The CDR1 and CDR2 encoded by the germline V gene are SGDLS and YYNGEE. V is reduced by 0 bases and J by 0 bases, leaving a spacing of 9 bases between them. Using the deep immunoSEQ assay, TCR CDR3 regions were amplified from genomic DNA by multiplex PCR. Extracted genomic DNA from each cell subset was distributed evenly across all wells of several immunoSEQ 96-well plates, and each plate was treated as a replicate. For sorted subsets, roughly 190 ng of genomic DNA, equivalent to around 29,000 T cell genomes, went into each replicate PCR. Purified libraries were measured with a Qubit 3.0 fluorometer, size-checked on a Bioanalyzer 2100, and measured again with the KAPA Library Quantification kit. A separate single-read 150-cycle Illumina NextSeq 550 flow cell was used to sequence each immunoSEQ 96-well plate. The original pipeline was this. The immunoSEQ output contained only junctional sequences without quality scores, so filtering could not match that applied to full-length reads. Sequences were annotated with PyIR, a Python wrapper for IgBLAST v1.9, and V/J genes and CDR3 were assigned using IMGT germline references. Reads were removed for weak V/J assignments (E-value above 1e-6), missing CDR3, stop codons, out-of-frame junctions, or ambiguous translated residues. A V3J clonotype was defined by an identical inferred V gene, J gene, and CDR3 amino acid sequence. Percentage overlap between repertoires was computed as shared unique clonotypes divided by the size of the smaller repertoire. Repertoire richness was assessed with RTK rarefaction, the Chao1 estimator, and Recon v2.1 estimates of unobserved clonotypes. Generation probabilities were computed with OLGA for all TCRbeta clonotypes obtained by the gDNA method from a handful of donors. TCRdb provides this immuneACCESS table in a form limited to in-frame rearrangements. Some clones are lacking; in checked studies, under half of them reflect an unresolved V gene, and why the rest are absent is not known. The V and J calls and clone size come from that table; D and trimming were worked out from the DNA. Present in this sample are more than 550,000 clones, 72% of which were seen just once. Together, the top ten hold under 2% of the sample.

Sample: memory CD4+ T cells sorted from blood. The sample's cell subset or site label, decoded: CD45RA-negative fraction. The source of this sequence is a woman aged 25 to 45 in good health. The chain links TRBV9 with TRBJ1-1; a confident D gene designation cannot be given. The CDR3 corresponds to CASSVGGSMNTEAFF. Read as DNA, the sequence is TGTGCCAGCAGCGTAGGCGGCAGCATGAACACTGAAGCTTTCTTT.